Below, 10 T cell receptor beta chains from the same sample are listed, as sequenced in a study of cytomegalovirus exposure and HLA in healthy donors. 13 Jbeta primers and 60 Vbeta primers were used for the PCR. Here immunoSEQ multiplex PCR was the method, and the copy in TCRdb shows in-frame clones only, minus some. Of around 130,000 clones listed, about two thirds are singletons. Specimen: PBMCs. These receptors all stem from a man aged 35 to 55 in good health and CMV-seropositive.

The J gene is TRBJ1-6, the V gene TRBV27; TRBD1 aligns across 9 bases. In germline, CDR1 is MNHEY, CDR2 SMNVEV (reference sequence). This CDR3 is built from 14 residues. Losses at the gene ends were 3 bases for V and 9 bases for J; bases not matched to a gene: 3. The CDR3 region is CASSLGQGGSPLHF. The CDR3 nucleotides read TGTGCCAGCAGTTTGGGACAGGGAGGTTCACCCCTCCACTTT.

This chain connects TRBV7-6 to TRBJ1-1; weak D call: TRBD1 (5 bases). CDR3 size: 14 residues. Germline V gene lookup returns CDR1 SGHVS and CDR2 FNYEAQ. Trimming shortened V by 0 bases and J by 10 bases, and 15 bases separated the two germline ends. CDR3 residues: CASSLAGGASVAFF. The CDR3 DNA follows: TGTGCCAGCAGCTTAGCTGGCGGGGCGTCGGTAGCTTTCTTT.

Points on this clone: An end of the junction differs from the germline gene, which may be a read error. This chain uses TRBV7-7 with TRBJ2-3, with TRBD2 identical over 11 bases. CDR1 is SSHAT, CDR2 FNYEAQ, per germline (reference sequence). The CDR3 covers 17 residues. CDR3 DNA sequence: TGTGCTAGCAGCTTAGCAACAGCGGGGACTAGCGGTGATACGCAGTATTTT. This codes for CASSLATAGTSGDTQYF.

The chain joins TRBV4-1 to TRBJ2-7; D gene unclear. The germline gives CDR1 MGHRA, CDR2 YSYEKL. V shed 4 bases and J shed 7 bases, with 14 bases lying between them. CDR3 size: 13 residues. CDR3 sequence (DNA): TGCGCCAGCAGCCCCAACCCGGAACAGGAGCAGTACTTC. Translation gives CASSPNPEQEQYF.

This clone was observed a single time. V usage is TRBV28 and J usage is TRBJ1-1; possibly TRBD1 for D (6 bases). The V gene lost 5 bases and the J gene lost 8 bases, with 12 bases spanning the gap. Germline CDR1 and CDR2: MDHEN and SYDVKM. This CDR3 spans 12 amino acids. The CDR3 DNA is TGTGCCAGCAGTCTACTAACAGGGGAAGCTTTCTTT. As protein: CASSLLTGEAFF. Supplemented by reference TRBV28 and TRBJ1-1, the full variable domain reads DVKVTQSSRYLVKRTGEKVFLECVQDMDHENMFWYRQDPGLGLRLIYFSYDVKMKEKGDIPEGYSVSREKKERFSLILESASTNQTSMYLCASSLLTGEAFFGQGTRLTVV.

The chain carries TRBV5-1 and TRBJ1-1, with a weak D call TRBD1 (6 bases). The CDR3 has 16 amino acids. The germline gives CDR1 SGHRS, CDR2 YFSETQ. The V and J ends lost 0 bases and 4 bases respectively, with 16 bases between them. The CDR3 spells CASSLAGGAGFTEAFF. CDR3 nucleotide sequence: TGCGCCAGCAGCTTGGCGGGGGGGGCAGGGTTCACTGAAGCTTTCTTT.

The CDR3 region has the DNA TGTGCCAGCAGTCTGTCGGGATTAACGAACACCGGGGAGCTGTTTTTT. It encodes CASSLSGLTNTGELFF. This chain links TRBV7-8 with TRBJ2-2; possibly TRBD2 for D (5 bases). Trimming took 6 bases from V and 0 from J, leaving 14 bases between them. The CDR3 has 16 residues. From germline, CDR1 is SGHVS and CDR2 FQNEAQ.

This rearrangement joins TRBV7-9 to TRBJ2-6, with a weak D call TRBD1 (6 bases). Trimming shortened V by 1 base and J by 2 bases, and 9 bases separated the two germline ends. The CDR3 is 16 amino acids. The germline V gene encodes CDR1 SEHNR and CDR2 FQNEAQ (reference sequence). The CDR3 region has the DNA TGTGCCAGCAGCTTAGTAGGGGGTCCTGGGGCCAACGTCCTGACTTTC. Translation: CASSLVGGPGANVLTF. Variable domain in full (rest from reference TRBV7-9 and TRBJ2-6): DTGVSQNPRHKITKRGQNVTFRCDPISEHNRLYWYRQTLGQGPEFLTYFQNEAQLEKSRLLSDRFSAERPKGSFSTLEIQRTEQGDSAMYLCASSLVGGPGANVLTFGAGSRLTVL.

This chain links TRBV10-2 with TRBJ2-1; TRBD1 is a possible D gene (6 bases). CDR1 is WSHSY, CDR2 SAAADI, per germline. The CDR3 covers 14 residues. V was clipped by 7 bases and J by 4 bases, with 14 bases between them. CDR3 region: CASIQGMGYNEQFF. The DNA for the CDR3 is TGCGCCAGCATCCAGGGGATGGGATACAATGAGCAGTTCTTC.

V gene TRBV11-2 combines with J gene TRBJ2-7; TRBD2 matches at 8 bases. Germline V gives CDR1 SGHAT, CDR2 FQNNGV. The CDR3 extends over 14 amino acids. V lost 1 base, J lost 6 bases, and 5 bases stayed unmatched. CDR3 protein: CASSLGAGVGEQYF. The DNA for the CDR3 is TGTGCCAGCAGCTTAGGAGCGGGAGTCGGCGAGCAGTACTTC.